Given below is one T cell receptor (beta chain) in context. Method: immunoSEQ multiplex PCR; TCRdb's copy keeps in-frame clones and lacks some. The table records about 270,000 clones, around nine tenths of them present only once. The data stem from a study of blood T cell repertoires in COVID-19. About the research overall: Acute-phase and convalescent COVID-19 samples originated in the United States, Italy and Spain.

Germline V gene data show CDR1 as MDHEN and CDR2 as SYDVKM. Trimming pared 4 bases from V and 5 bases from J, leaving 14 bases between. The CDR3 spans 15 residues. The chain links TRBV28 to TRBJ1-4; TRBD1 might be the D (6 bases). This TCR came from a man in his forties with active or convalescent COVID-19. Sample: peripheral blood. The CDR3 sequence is CASSSTGLGNEKLFF. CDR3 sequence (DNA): TGTGCCAGCAGTTCCACAGGGCTCGGGAATGAAAAACTGTTTTTT.